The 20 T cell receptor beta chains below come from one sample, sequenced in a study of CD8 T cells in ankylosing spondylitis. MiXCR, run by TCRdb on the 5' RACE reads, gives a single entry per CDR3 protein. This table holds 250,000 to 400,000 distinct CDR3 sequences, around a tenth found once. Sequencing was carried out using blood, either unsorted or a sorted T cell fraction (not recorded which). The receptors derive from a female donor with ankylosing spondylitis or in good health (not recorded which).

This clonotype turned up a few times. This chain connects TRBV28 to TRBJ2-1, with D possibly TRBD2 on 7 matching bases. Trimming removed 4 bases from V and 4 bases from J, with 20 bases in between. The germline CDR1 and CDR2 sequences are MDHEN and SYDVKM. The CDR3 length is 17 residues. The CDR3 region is CASSWGPGGESYNEQFF. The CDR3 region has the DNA TGTGCCAGCAGTTGGGGGCCGGGGGGCGAATCATACAATGAGCAGTTCTTC.

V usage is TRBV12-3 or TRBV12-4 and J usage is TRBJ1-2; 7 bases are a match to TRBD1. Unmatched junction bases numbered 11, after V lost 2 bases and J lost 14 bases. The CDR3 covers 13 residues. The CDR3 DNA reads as TGTGCCAGCAGTTTAATGGCCAGGGGGAGAGGAACCTTC. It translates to CASSLMARGRGTF.

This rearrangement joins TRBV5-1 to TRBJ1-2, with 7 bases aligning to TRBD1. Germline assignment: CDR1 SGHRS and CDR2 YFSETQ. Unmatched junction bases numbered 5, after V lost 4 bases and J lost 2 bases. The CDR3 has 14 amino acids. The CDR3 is CASSTLQGNYGYTF. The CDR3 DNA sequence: TGCGCCAGCAGCACCCTACAGGGGAACTATGGCTACACCTTC.

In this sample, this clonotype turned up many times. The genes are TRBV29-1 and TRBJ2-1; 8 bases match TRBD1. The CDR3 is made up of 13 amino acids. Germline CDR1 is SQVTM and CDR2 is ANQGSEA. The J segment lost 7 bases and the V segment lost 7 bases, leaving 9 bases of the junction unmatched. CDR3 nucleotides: TGCAGCGCCCCGGGACAGGCAAGAAATGAGCAGTTCTTC. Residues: CSAPGQARNEQFF.

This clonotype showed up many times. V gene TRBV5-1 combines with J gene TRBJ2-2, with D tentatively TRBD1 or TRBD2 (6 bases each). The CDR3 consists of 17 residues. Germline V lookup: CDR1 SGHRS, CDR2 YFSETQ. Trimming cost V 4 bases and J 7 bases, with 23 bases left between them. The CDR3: CASSPGGFVGGGGELFF. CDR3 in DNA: TGCGCCAGCAGCCCCGGAGGATTCGTCGGGGGCGGCGGGGAGCTGTTTTTT.

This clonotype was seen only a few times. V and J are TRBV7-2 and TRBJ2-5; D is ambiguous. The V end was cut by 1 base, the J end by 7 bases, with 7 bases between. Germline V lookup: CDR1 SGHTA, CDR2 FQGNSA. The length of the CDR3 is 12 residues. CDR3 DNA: TGTGCCAGCAGCTTAGAAGTGGGGACCCAGTACTTC. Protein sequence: CASSLEVGTQYF.

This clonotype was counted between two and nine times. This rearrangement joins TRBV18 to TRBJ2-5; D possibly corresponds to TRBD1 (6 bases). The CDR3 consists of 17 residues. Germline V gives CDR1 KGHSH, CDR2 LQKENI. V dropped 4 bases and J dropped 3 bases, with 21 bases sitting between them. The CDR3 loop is CASSQPNRVKFEETQYF. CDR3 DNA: TGTGCCAGCTCACAGCCCAACAGGGTTAAGTTTGAAGAGACCCAGTACTTC.

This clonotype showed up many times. The CDR3: CARRESLSGTQYF. In DNA, the CDR3 is TGTGCGAGGCGGGAGAGTCTTTCGGGGACCCAGTACTTC. The chain carries TRBV10-3 and TRBJ2-5; TRBD2 matches at 7 bases. Germline CDR1 reads ENHRY; CDR2 reads SYGVKD. The CDR3 is 13 amino acids.

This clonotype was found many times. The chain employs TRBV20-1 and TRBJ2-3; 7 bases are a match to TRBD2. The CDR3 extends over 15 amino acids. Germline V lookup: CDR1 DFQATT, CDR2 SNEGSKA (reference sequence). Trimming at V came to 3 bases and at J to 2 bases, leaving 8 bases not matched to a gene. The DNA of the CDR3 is TGCAGTGCTAGGACGCCTAGCGGAAACACAGATACGCAGTATTTT. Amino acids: CSARTPSGNTDTQYF.

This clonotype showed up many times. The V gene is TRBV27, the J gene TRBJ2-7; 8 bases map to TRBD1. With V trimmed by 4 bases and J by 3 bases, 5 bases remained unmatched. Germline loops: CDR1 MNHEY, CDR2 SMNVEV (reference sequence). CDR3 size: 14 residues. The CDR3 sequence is CASSSRQGNYEQYF. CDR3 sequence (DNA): TGTGCCAGCAGTTCGCGACAGGGGAACTACGAGCAGTACTTC.

CDR3 amino acids: CSVEVGNTIYF. CDR3 nucleotide sequence: TGCAGCGTTGAAGTGGGAAACACCATATATTTT. J is TRBJ1-3 and V is TRBV29-1; D not resolved. The CDR3 covers 11 residues. Germline V gene lookup returns CDR1 SQVTM and CDR2 ANQGSEA. Between the trimmed V and J ends, which lost 1 base and 4 bases, there was a span of 2 bases. The full variable domain, completed using reference TRBV29-1 and TRBJ1-3, is SAVISQKPSRDICQRGTSLTIQCQVDSQVTMMFWYRQQPGQSLTLIATANQGSEATYESGFVIDKFPISRPNLTFSTLTVSNMSPEDSSIYLCSVEVGNTIYFGEGSWLTVV.

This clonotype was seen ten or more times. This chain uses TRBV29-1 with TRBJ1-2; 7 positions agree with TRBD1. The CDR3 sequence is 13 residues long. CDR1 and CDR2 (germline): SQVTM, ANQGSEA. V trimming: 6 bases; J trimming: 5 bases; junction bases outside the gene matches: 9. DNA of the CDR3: TGCAGCGTAAAGGAGGGGGCCTTGTATGGCTACACCTTC. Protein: CSVKEGALYGYTF. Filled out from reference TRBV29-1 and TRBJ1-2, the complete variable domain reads SAVISQKPSRDICQRGTSLTIQCQVDSQVTMMFWYRQQPGQSLTLIATANQGSEATYESGFVIDKFPISRPNLTFSTLTVSNMSPEDSSIYLCSVKEGALYGYTFGSGTRLTVV.

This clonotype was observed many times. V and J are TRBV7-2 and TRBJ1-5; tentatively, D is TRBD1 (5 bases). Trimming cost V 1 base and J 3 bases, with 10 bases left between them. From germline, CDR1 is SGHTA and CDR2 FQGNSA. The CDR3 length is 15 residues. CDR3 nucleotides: TGTGCCAGCAGCTTAGGGTCAGGGAACAATCAGCCCCAGCATTTT. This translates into CASSLGSGNNQPQHF.

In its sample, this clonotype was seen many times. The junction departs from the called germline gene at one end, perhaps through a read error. The DNA of the CDR3 is TGCAGCGTAGACAGCTTCTCCCACGAGCAGTACTTC. Translating gives CSVDSFSHEQYF. This sequence joins TRBV29-1 and TRBJ2-7, with D perhaps TRBD1 (5 bases). There are 12 residues in the CDR3. Per the germline V gene, CDR1 is SQVTM and CDR2 is ANQGSEA.

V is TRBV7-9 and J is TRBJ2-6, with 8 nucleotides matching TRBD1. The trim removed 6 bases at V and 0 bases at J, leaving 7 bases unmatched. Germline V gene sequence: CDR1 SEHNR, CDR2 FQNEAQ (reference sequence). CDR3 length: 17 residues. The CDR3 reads CASSNRDRTSGANVLTF. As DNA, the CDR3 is TGTGCCAGCAGTAACCGGGACAGGACCTCTGGGGCCAACGTCCTGACTTTC.

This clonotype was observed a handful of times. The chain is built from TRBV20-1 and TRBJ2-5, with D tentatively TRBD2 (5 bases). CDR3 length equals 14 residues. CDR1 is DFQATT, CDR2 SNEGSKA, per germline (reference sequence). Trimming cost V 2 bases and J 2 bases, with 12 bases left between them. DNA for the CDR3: TGCAGTGCTAGACAGGAGGCCCTACAAGAGACCCAGTACTTC. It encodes CSARQEALQETQYF.

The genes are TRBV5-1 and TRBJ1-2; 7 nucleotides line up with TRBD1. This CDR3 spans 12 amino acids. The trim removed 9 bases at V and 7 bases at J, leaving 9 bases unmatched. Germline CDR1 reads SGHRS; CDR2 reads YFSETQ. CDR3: CATTGPLGGYTF. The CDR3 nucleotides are TGCGCCACGACAGGGCCGCTCGGTGGCTACACCTTC.

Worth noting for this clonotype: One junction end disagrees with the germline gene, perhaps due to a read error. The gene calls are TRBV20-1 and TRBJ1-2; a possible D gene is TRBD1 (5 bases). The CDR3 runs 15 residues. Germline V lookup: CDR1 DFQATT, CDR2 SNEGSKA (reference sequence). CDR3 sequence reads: CSAEPPTLGDYGDTF. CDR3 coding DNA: TGCAGTGCTGAGCCTCCTACCCTGGGGGACTATGGCGACACCTTC.

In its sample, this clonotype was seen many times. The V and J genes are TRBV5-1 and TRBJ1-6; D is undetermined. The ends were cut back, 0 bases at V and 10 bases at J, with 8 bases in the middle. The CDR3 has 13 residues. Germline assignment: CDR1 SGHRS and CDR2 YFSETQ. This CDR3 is CASSLDAASPLHF. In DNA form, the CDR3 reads TGCGCCAGCAGCTTGGATGCAGCCTCACCCCTCCACTTT. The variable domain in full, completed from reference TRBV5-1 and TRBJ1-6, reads KAGVTQTPRYLIKTRGQQVTLSCSPISGHRSVSWYQQTPGQGLQFLFEYFSETQRNKGNFPGRFSGRQFSNSRSEMNVSTLELGDSALYLCASSLDAASPLHFGNGTRLTVT.

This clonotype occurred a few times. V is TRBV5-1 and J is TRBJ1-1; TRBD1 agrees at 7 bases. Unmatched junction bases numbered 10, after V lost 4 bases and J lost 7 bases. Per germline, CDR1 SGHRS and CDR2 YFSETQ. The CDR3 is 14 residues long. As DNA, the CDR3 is TGCGCCAGCAGCGCCTCGACAGGGAAGGATGAAGCTTTCTTT. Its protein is CASSASTGKDEAFF. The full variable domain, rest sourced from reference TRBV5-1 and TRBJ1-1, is KAGVTQTPRYLIKTRGQQVTLSCSPISGHRSVSWYQQTPGQGLQFLFEYFSETQRNKGNFPGRFSGRQFSNSRSEMNVSTLELGDSALYLCASSASTGKDEAFFGQGTRLTVV.